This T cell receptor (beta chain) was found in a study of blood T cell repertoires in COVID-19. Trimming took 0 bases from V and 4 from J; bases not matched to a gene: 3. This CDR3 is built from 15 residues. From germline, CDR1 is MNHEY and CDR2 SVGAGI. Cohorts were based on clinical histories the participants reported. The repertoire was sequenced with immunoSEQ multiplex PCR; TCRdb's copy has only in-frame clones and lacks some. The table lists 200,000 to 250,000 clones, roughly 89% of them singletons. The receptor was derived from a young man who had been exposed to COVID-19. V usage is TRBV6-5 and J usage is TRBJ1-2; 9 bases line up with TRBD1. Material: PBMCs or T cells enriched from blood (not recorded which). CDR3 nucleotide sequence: TGTGCCAGCAGTTACTCGGGACAGGGCTTCTATGGCTACACCTTC. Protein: CASSYSGQGFYGYTF.